Described below is a single T cell receptor beta chain sequence and its context. The antigen is undetermined. The data belong to a study of cytomegalovirus exposure and HLA in healthy donors. Primers included in the PCR were 60 Vbeta and 13 Jbeta primers. The data were produced by immunoSEQ multiplex PCR, yet TCRdb's version contains in-frame clones alone and is incomplete. The sample lists 68,000 or so clones; roughly 75% were seen once. Broader study findings: According to a later analysis, most TCR beta chains associated with CMV appeared HLA-restricted. With high specificity and sensitivity, the classifier reportedly diagnosed cytomegalovirus status.

The germline V gene has CDR1 WSHSY and CDR2 SAAADI. V was cut by 0 bases and J by 6 bases, with 8 bases left in between. The CDR3 is 13 amino acids. This clonotype was obtained from a woman aged 25-40 years in good health and CMV-seronegative. Material for sequencing was PBMCs. V gene TRBV10-2 combines with J gene TRBJ1-2, with a weak D call TRBD1 (6 bases). The CDR3 sequence is CASSESSGDGYTF. The CDR3 coding sequence is TGCGCCAGCAGTGAGTCGTCAGGGGATGGCTACACCTTC.